This T cell receptor beta chain was retrieved from a study of T cells in Graves' hyperthyroidism and ophthalmopathy (dated by TCRdb to about 2019). For the wider study: Peripheral blood was sampled at the time of initial diagnosis, prior to any treatment. To identify TCR V-J signatures that set the groups apart, the researchers used a discovery cohort of 90 to 100 patients, made up of some 41 with Graves' ophthalmopathy and about 60 with stable Graves' hyperthyroidism. Whether ophthalmopathy could be predicted prospectively was tested in an independent validation cohort made up of roughly 20 hyperthyroidism patients plus 17 patients who later progressed to ophthalmopathy. The roughly 90 discovery patients were divided at random into training and test sets in a 7:3 ratio. In addition, the study compared T-cell repertoires in thyroid tissue and in blood from over 5 Graves' hyperthyroidism patients. Following sampling, methimazole starting at 30 mg daily was given to hyperthyroidism patients, and high-dose intravenous methylprednisolone was given to ophthalmopathy patients. TCR Vbeta CDR3 sequencing of around 130 peripheral blood samples (43 ophthalmopathy, under 80 hyperthyroidism and approximately 17 progressor patients) is reported in the paper.

The sample holds a few counts of this clonotype. Its antigen is not yet known. Base qualities were left out, and no much larger clone turns up one base away. A patient counted as having stable Graves' hyperthyroidism if no progression to ophthalmopathy occurred over 18 months of follow-up. Hyperthyroidism patients were aged 18 to 65 years and newly diagnosed, with disease duration of less than 2 months. The study excluded patients with uncontrolled infections, other autoimmune diseases, pregnancy or lactation. Diagnoses were established on the basis of clinical symptoms, serum thyroxine and TRAb, thyroid ultrasound, and orbital computed tomography. Ficoll-Paque density gradient centrifugation was used to isolate PBMCs from 8.5 to 10 ml of fresh peripheral blood. Total RNA was extracted using Trizol reagent, and RNA quality was assessed on an Agilent 2100 Bioanalyzer. For CDR1 and CDR2, the germline V gene lists SGHVS and FNYEAQ. V loses 2 bases of germline sequence and J loses 5 bases, and the interval between the two ends is 10 bases. Including cysteine and phenylalanine, the CDR3 has 13 amino acids. The only DNA kept is the CDR3, 39 bases in frame from the first base.

The TCR beta CDR3 regions were amplified from the RNA transcripts. For the first round of RT-PCR on the TCR CDR3, the HTBI primer set was used together with the Qiagen OneStep RT-PCR kit. Libraries were constructed in a second round of multiplex PCR, after which size selection and purification were carried out. Sequencing of the libraries was done on an Illumina HiSeq2000 using paired-end 100 bp reads. Per the original workflow: Raw data were processed with SOAPnuke, discarding reads with adapters, uncalled bases, mean Phred below 15, or no exact constant-primer or identifier match. High-quality paired reads were merged using COPE v1.2.5, and each unique nucleotide sequence was defined as a clonotype. MiTCR v1.1 was used to align clonotypes to the IMGT TRBV, TRBD and TRBJ reference segments. The analysis included only V-J combinations with a frequency above 0.0001, which together covered 98% to 99.2% of the repertoires. The TCS score was defined as the ratio of F50 (clonal expansion) to E x V (chaos), calculated using BLOSUM62-based TCRdist between CDR3 peptides within each V-J. Welch's t-statistics and random forest reduced 450 to 600 V-J features to fewer than 15, which were used in a naive Bayes classifier (R e1071). TCRdb handled the public reads itself, with Q25 trimming in fastp and clone calling in MiXCR, and kept productive beta chains. Every CDR3 protein is listed once, alongside the most common genes and DNA of its rows. The V and J calls come from TCRdb's annotation, not from the publication. Counted in this sample were over 650,000 distinct CDR3 sequences; roughly 15% of them appeared once. The top ten hold roughly 8% of the sample.

Overall study outcomes, separate from this receptor: In cross-validation, a model built on a 13 V-J signature told ophthalmopathy apart from stable hyperthyroidism with under 90% sensitivity and around 81% specificity, and in testing the same model reached 80%/75%. During validation, the model predicted progression to ophthalmopathy a median of roughly 7.1 months ahead of onset, with around 70% sensitivity and roughly 75% specificity. Most expanded thyroid clonotypes (frequency above 0.001) were also detected in blood, suggesting blood repertoires may reflect thyroid immune responses. Sample size was not statistically predetermined, and investigators were not blinded to group allocation.

The chain is encoded by TRBV7-6 joined to TRBJ2-7; the D gene is possibly TRBD2, with 5 bases matching. The sequence came from a man younger than 30 with Graves' hyperthyroidism. The sequenced sample was blood. The CDR3 region reads CASSLNEGNEQYF. The nucleotide sequence is given as TGTGCCAGCAGCTTAAATGAGGGCAACGAGCAGTACTTC. The CDR3, completed at both ends by the reference TRBV7-6 and TRBJ2-7 genes, gives the full variable domain GAGVSQSPRYKVTKRGQDVALRCDPISGHVSLYWYRQALGQGPEFLTYFNYEAQQDKSGLPNDRFSAERPEGSISTLTIQRTEQRDSAMYRCASSLNEGNEQYFGPGTRLTVT.